This entry concerns a single TCR beta chain. What it binds is unknown. This sample was taken from a study of cytomegalovirus exposure and HLA in healthy donors. The PCR made use of 60 Vbeta and 13 Jbeta primers. Data came from immunoSEQ multiplex PCR; TCRdb stores just in-frame clones and leaves some out. This sample lists some 110,000 clones; its ten largest clones have 1%. The study, taken as a whole, reports: TCR beta chains associated with HLA were, in a later analysis, more clonally expanded than equally common others. Confirmation in vitro established that a few CMV-associated chains were specific for CMV antigens.

The germline V and J ends were trimmed by 5 bases and 0 bases, with 14 bases remaining between them. The CDR3 contains 16 residues. Germline V gene lookup returns CDR1 SGHRS and CDR2 YFSETQ. The sample taken for sequencing was PBMCs. This clonotype originated in a man aged 18 to 30 in good health and CMV-seronegative. The chain couples TRBV5-1 to TRBJ1-4, with D hard to call. In nucleotides, the CDR3 is TGCGCCAGCAGTCGAGAGGGTAGTGCAACTAATGAAAAACTGTTTTTT. Its protein product is CASSREGSATNEKLFF.